The following is a T cell receptor beta chain sequence with its context. The antigen remains undetermined. Primers: 60 Vbeta forward and 13 Jbeta reverse. Method: immunoSEQ multiplex PCR; TCRdb's copy keeps in-frame clones and lacks some. The top ten hold less than 2.5% of the sample, which has roughly 150,000 clones, 75% to 90% seen once. This sample was taken from a study of cytomegalovirus exposure and HLA in healthy donors. V lost 10 bases to trimming and J lost 0 bases; unmatched junction nucleotides: 6. Looked up from germline, CDR1 is MNHNS and CDR2 is SASEGT. The CDR3 consists of 15 residues. Study conclusions and caveats: In vitro, three CMV-associated chains proved specific for CMV antigens.

J is TRBJ2-3 and V is TRBV6-1, with TRBD2 matching over 11 bases. Sequenced sample: PBMCs. This TCR was sampled from a male donor in good health and CMV-seronegative. CDR3 sequence: CAITRLAGSTDTQYF. Here the CDR3 DNA reads TGTGCCATCACTAGACTAGCGGGGAGCACAGATACGCAGTATTTT.